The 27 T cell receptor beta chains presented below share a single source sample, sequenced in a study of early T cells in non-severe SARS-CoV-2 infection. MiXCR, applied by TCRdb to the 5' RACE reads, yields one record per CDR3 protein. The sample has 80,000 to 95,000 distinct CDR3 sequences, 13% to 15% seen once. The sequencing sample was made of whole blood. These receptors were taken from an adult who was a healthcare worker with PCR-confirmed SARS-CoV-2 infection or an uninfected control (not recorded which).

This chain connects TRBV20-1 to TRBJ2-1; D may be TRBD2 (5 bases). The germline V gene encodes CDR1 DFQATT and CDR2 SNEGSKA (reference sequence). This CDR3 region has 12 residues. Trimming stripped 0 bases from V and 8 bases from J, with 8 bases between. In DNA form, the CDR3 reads TGCAGTGCTAGAGAGTGGGAGTATGAGCAGTTCTTC. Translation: CSAREWEYEQFF.

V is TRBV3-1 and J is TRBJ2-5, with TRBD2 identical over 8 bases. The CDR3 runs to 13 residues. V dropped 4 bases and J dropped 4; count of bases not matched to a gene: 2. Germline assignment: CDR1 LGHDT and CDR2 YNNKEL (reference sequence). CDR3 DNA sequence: TGTGCCAGCAGCCTGGGACTAGGAGAGACCCAGTACTTC. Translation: CASSLGLGETQYF.

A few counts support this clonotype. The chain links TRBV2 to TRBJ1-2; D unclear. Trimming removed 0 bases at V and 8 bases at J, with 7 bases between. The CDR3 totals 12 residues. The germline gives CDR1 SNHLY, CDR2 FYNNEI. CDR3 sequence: CASSEAGRGYTF. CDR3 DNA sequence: TGTGCCAGCAGTGAAGCAGGGAGGGGCTACACCTTC.

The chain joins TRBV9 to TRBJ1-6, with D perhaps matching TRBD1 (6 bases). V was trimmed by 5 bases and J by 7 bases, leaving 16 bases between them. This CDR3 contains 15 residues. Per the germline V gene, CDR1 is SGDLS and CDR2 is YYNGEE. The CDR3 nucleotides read TGTGCCAGCAGTCAAAGGGGGGACCCGAATTCACCCCTCCACTTT. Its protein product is CASSQRGDPNSPLHF. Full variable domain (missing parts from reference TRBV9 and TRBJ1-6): DSGVTQTPKHLITATGQRVTLRCSPRSGDLSVYWYQQSLDQGLQFLIQYYNGEERAKGNILERFSAQQFPDLHSELNLSSLELGDSALYFCASSQRGDPNSPLHFGNGTRLTVT.

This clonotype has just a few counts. The CDR3 DNA reads as TGTGCCAGCAGTACAGGGTCATCAGGAAACACCATATATTTT. Its protein product is CASSTGSSGNTIYF. The V call is TRBV2, the J call TRBJ1-3, with D perhaps matching TRBD1 (6 bases). The germline gives CDR1 SNHLY, CDR2 FYNNEI. The V and J ends lost 5 bases and 4 bases respectively, with 12 bases between them. The CDR3 has 14 residues.

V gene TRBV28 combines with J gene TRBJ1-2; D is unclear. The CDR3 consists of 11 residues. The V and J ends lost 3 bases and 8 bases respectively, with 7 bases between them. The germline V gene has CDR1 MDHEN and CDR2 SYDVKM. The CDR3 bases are TGTGCCAGCAGTTTGCGGCGCGGCTACACCTTC. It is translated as CASSLRRGYTF.

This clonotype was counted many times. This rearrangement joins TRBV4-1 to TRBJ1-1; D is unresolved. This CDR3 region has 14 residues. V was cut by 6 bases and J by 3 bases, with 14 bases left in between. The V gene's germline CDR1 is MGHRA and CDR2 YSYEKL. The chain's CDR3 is CASSPRFRDTEAFF. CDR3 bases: TGCGCCAGCAGTCCCCGGTTTCGGGACACTGAAGCTTTCTTT.

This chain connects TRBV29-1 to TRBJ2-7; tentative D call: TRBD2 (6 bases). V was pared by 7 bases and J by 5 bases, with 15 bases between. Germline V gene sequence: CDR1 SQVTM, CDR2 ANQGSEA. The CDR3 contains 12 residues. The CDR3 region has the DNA TGCAGCGCCCCGGGGGTGGGGGACGAGCAGTACTTC. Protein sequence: CSAPGVGDEQYF.

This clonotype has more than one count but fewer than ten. The CDR3 sequence is CASSGGQSSRTDTQYF. For the CDR3, the DNA is TGCGCCAGCAGCGGGGGACAGTCTAGTAGAACAGATACGCAGTATTTT. The rearrangement joins TRBV5-1 to TRBJ2-3; TRBD1 agrees at 7 bases. Looked up from germline, CDR1 is SGHRS and CDR2 is YFSETQ. This CDR3 spans 16 amino acids. The J segment lost 3 bases and the V segment lost 4 bases, leaving 11 bases of the junction unmatched.

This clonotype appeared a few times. The CDR3 sequence: CASSSGTPDAFF. The CDR3 DNA sequence: TGTGCCAGCAGTTCCGGGACTCCGGACGCTTTCTTT. This sequence joins TRBV6-5 and TRBJ1-1; TRBD1 might be the D (5 bases). The CDR3 runs to 12 residues. V lost 4 bases, J lost 11 bases, and 14 bases lay in between. The germline gives CDR1 MNHEY, CDR2 SVGAGI.

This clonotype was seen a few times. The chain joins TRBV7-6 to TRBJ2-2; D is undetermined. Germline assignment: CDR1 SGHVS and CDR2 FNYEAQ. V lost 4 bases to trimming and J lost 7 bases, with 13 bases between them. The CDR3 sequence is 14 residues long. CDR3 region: CASSSPSRYGELFF. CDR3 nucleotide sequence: TGTGCCAGCAGCTCCCCTTCGCGGTACGGGGAGCTGTTTTTT.

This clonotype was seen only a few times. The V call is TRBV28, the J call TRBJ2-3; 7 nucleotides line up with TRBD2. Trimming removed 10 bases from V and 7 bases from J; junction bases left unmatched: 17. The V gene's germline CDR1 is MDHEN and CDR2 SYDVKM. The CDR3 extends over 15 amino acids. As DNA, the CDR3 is TGTGCCAAACACATGGGGGGGAACTTTGAGAATACGCAGTATTTT. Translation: CAKHMGGNFENTQYF. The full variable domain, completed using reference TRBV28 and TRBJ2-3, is DVKVTQSSRYLVKRTGEKVFLECVQDMDHENMFWYRQDPGLGLRLIYFSYDVKMKEKGDIPEGYSVSREKKERFSLILESASTNQTSMYLCAKHMGGNFENTQYFGPGTRLTVL.

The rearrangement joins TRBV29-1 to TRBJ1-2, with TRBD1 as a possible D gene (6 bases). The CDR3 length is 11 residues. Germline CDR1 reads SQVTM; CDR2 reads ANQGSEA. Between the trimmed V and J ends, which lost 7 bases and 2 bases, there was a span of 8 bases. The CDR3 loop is CSGGGNYGYTF. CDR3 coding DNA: TGCAGCGGAGGGGGAAACTATGGCTACACCTTC.

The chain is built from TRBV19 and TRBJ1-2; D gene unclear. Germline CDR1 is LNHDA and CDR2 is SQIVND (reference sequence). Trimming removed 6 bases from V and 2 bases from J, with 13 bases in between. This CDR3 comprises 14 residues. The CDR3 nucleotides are TGTGCCAGTAGACGCCTGGGCTCGAACTATGGCTACACCTTC. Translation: CASRRLGSNYGYTF.

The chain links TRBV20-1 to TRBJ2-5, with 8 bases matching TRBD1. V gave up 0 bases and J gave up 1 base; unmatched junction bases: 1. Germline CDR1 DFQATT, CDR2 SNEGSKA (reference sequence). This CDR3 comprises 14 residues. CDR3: CSARDGTGQETQYF. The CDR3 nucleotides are TGCAGTGCTAGAGATGGGACAGGCCAAGAGACCCAGTACTTC.

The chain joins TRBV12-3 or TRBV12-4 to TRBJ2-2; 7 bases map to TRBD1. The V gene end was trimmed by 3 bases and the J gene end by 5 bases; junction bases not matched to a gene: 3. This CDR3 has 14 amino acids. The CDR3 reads CASSFRGSTGELFF. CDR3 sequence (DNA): TGTGCCAGCAGTTTCAGGGGGTCAACCGGGGAGCTGTTTTTT.

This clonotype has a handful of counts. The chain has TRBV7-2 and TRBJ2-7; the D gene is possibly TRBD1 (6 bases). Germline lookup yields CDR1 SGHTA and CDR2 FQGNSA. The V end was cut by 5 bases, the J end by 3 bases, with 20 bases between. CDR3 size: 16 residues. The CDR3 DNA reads TGTGCCAGCAGCCTCTTAAGCGGACAGAACTTCTACGAGCAGTACTTC. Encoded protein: CASSLLSGQNFYEQYF.

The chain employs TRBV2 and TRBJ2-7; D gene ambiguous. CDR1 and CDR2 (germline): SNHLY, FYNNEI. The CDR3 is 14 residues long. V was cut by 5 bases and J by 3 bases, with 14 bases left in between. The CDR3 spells CASSSSPNVYEQYF. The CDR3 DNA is TGTGCCAGCAGTTCCAGCCCCAATGTCTACGAGCAGTACTTC.

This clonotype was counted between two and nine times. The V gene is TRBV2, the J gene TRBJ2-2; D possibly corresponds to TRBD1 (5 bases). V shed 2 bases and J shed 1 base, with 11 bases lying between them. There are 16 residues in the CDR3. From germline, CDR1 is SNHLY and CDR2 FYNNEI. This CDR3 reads CASSEQGALNTGELFF. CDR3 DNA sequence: TGTGCCAGCAGTGAACAAGGGGCACTGAACACCGGGGAGCTGTTTTTT.

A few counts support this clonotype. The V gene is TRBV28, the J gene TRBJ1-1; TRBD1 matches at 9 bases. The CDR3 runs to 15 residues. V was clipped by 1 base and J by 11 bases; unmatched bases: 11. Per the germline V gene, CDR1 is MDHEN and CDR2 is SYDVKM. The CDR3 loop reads CASSLSWVTGGPAFF. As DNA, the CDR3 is TGTGCCAGCAGTTTATCTTGGGTCACAGGGGGCCCGGCTTTCTTT.

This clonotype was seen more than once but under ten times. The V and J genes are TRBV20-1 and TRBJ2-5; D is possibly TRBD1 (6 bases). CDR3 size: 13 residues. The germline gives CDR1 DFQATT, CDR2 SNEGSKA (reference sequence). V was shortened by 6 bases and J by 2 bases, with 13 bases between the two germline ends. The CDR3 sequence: CSAPGASQETQYF. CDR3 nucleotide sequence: TGCAGTGCCCCAGGGGCTTCGCAAGAGACCCAGTACTTC.

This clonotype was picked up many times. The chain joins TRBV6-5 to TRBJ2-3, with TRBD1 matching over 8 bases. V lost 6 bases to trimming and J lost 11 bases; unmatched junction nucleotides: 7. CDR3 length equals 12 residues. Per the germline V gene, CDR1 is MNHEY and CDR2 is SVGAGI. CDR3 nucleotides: TGTGCCAGCAGCCCCGGACAGGGAAGGCAGTATTTT. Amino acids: CASSPGQGRQYF.

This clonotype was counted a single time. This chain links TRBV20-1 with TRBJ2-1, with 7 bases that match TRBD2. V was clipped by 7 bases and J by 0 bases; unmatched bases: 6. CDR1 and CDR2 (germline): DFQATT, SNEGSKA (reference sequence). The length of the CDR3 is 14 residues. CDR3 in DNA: TGCAGTGTTACCGGGACTAACTCCTACAATGAGCAGTTCTTC. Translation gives CSVTGTNSYNEQFF.

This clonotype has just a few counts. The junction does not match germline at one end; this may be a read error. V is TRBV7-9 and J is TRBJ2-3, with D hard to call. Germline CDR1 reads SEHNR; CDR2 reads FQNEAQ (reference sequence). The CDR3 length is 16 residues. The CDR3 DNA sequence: TGTGCCAGCACCTTACTTCCCCCGGCTCCACAGGATACGCAGTATTTT. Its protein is CASTLLPPAPQDTQYF.

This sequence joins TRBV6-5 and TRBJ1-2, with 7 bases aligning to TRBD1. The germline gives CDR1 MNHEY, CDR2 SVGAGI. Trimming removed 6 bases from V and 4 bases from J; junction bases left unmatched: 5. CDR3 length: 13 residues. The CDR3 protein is CASSSGQSYGYTF. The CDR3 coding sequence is TGTGCCAGCAGCTCGGGACAGAGCTATGGCTACACCTTC.

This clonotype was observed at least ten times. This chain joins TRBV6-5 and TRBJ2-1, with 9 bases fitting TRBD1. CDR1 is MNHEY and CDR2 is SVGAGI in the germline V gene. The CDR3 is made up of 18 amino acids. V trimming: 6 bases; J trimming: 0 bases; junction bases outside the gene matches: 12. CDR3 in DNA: TGTGCCAGCAGAACAGGGGGCATGTTTGGGAGCTCCTACAATGAGCAGTTCTTC. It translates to CASRTGGMFGSSYNEQFF.

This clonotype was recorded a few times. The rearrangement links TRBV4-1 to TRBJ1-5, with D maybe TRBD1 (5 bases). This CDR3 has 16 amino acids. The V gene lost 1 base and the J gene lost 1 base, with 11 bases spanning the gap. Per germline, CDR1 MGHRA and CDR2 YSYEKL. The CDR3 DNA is TGCGCCAGCAGCCAAGTGGGGGTACGGAGCAATCAGCCCCAGCATTTT. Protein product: CASSQVGVRSNQPQHF.